This entry concerns a single TCR beta chain. The antigen is undetermined. The CDR3 has 16 amino acids. Both 60 Vbeta primers and 13 Jbeta primers went into the PCR. Profiled with immunoSEQ multiplex PCR; TCRdb holds only in-frame clones, not every one. The data contain 100,000 to 150,000 clones, over 70% of them seen just once; the ten biggest clones take up 3.5% to 4.5%. The entry originates in a study of cytomegalovirus exposure and HLA in healthy donors. The donors (healthy individuals) were bone marrow donors. Broader study findings: Analyses of presence/absence relied on an assumption of roughly uniform sequencing depth across donors. Rare TCR sequences dominated, though some public TCRs recurred in many donors.

This TCR derives from a young man in good health and CMV-seropositive. V is TRBV21-1 and J is TRBJ2-7; TRBD1 is taken as the D call from the table, unchecked against the DNA. TRBV21-1 constitutes a pseudogene. The sample was PBMCs. The CDR3 reads CASSKYQDRGPYEQYF. The CDR3 DNA reads TGTGCCAGCAGCAAATATCAGGACAGGGGTCCCTACGAGCAGTACTTC.